The present entry profiles one T cell receptor (beta chain) with its context. Its specificity is unknown. CDR1 and CDR2 from the germline V gene are ENHRY and SYGVKD. The CDR3 extends over 14 amino acids. V was trimmed by 6 bases and J by 0 bases, leaving 9 bases between them. This entry comes from a study of T cells in localized non-small cell lung cancer. The data were produced by immunoSEQ multiplex PCR, yet TCRdb's version contains in-frame clones alone and is incomplete. This table has roughly 71,000 clones, about 86% appearing once. General study points: Uninvolved adjacent lung showed higher T cell clonality than tumor. Among blood samples, higher T cell density accompanied longer overall survival. A median of roughly 55 of the top 100 tumor clones appeared in adjacent lung, which was paired and uninvolved. Without multi-region sequencing, intratumor heterogeneity could not be excluded.

J is TRBJ1-3 and V is TRBV10-3; a weak D match, TRBD1 (5 bases). This receptor was identified in a male donor aged 60 or over with stage III squamous cell lung carcinoma. Sequencing used peripheral blood, obtained before any cancer treatment. The CDR3 bases are TGTGCCATCAGGCCGGGGGTCTCTGGAAACACCATATATTTT. This translates into CAIRPGVSGNTIYF.